This entry is about one TCR beta chain. Template for every sorted-subset replicate PCR totaled 150 to 250 ng DNA, roughly 30,000 T cell genomes. Clones were read by immunoSEQ multiplex PCR, and TCRdb kept only the in-frame ones, dropping some. The sample shows hundreds of thousands of clones, around 96% of them seen only once. Only CD45RO-negative cells positively selected for CCR7 counted as naive CD8 cells, so terminally differentiated effector memory CD45RA+ cells were excluded. These data are taken from a study of shared clonotypes between healthy human individuals. This receptor was taken from a woman in her twenties or thirties in good health. The specimen was naive CD8+ T cells sorted from blood.

This CDR3 reads CASSTPGQGFMQETQYF. As DNA, the CDR3 is TGTGCCAGCAGCACACCGGGACAGGGATTTATGCAAGAGACCCAGTACTTC. This chain links TRBV5-6 with TRBJ2-5, with 9 positions matching TRBD1. Germline V CDR1 and CDR2: SGHDT, YYEEEE. The trim removed 4 bases at V and 2 bases at J, leaving 12 bases unmatched. The CDR3 sequence is 17 residues long.